This T cell receptor beta chain stems from a study of T cell changes during pregnancy in multiple sclerosis. Profiled with immunoSEQ multiplex PCR; TCRdb holds only in-frame clones, not every one. The table records about 70,000 clones, over 80% of them present only once. The CDR3 contains 15 residues. Germline-derived CDR1 and CDR2 are LNHDA and SQIVND (reference sequence). The V and J ends lost 6 bases and 5 bases, in that order; junction bases with no gene match: 7. The J gene is TRBJ2-1, the V gene TRBV19, with TRBD1 identical over 10 bases. This specimen was peripheral blood, taken before pregnancy. This receptor was obtained from a female donor with multiple sclerosis, enrolled in a pregnancy study. CDR3 sequence (DNA): TGTGCCAGTAGCAATGGACAGGGGGTTAACAATGAGCAGTTCTTC. Its translation: CASSNGQGVNNEQFF.